This TCR beta chain came from a study of blood T cell repertoires in COVID-19. Study overall: Sites in the United States, Italy and Spain provided acute and convalescent COVID-19 samples. From T cells, B-cell-depleted T cells, or PBMCs came the material, which was cDNA or gDNA.

The CDR3 runs 14 residues. Germline CDR1 and CDR2: MDHEN and SYDVKM. V was pared by 6 bases and J by 4 bases, with 15 bases between. Original methodology: Counts of nucleated cells, estimated from reference gene primer amplification, were obtained. This table comes from immunoSEQ multiplex PCR, and its TCRdb copy is limited to in-frame clones, with some not included. The V and J calls and clone size come from that table; D and trimming were worked out from the DNA. The sample shows tens of thousands of clones, around 87% of them seen only once. The sequence derives from a human donor with acute or convalescent COVID-19. The donor label of this sample is uncertain. The rearrangement uses TRBV28 and TRBJ1-1; possibly TRBD1 for D (6 bases). Sequencing was carried out using peripheral blood. The CDR3 DNA is TGTGCCAGCAGATGGACAGTCGTGGTCACTGAAGCTTTCTTT. Translation gives CASRWTVVVTEAFF.